This entry features one T cell receptor beta chain sequence. Its target is unknown. A CD45RA+ naive subset and a CD45RA-negative memory subset were split from CD4+ cells. Deep level was the assay's run setting. Libraries were prepared by immunoSEQ multiplex PCR; TCRdb keeps only in-frame clonotypes and omits some of them. The sample has over a million clones; around 97% are singletons. The record originates from a study of shared clonotypes between healthy human individuals. Overall study findings and caveats: Rarefaction demonstrated incomplete sorted-subset sequencing despite large depth. Generally, naive subsets came out with larger estimated richness than memory subsets.

CDR3 length: 20 residues. Germline values: CDR1 MNHEY, CDR2 SMNVEV (reference sequence). The V and J ends lost 3 bases and 0 bases, in that order; junction bases with no gene match: 15. The V and J genes are TRBV27 and TRBJ2-5; 11 bases are a match to TRBD2. The sequence came from a man aged 25-45 years in good health. Sequenced input: naive CD4+ T cells sorted from blood. The subset here: CD45RA+ positively selected. This chain's CDR3 is CASSFRPPSGRSHYQETQYF. CDR3 DNA: TGTGCCAGCAGTTTCAGGCCCCCTAGCGGGAGGAGCCATTACCAAGAGACCCAGTACTTC.